Shown below are 6 T cell receptor beta chains from a single sample sequenced in a study of blood T cell repertoires in COVID-19. The repertoire was sequenced with immunoSEQ multiplex PCR; TCRdb's copy has only in-frame clones and lacks some. The sample contains 210,000 or so clones, approximately 78% of which appear only once. The sequencing input was peripheral blood. These receptor sequences come from a woman of 80 years or more with acute or convalescent COVID-19.

This clone came up once. This sequence joins TRBV5-8 and TRBJ2-5; 9 bases are a match to TRBD1. This CDR3 has 16 residues. From germline, CDR1 is SGHTS and CDR2 YDEGEE. V trimming: 3 bases; J trimming: 4 bases; junction bases outside the gene matches: 10. The CDR3 sequence: CASSSGQGRRRETQYF. The CDR3 region has the DNA TGTGCCAGCAGCTCCGGACAGGGGCGCCGACGAGAGACCCAGTACTTC.

Only one count was recorded for this clone. The V call is TRBV6-2 or TRBV6-3, the J call TRBJ2-7, with D maybe TRBD1 (6 bases). Germline V CDR1 and CDR2: MNHEY, SVGEGT. Trimming shortened V by 2 bases and J by 2 bases, and 16 bases separated the two germline ends. CDR3 length: 16 amino acids. CDR3 sequence (DNA): TGTGCCAGCAGTTACCCGCGGACAGATCCCACCTACGAGCAGTACTTC. This sequence encodes CASSYPRTDPTYEQYF.

This clone was observed a handful of times. The chain carries TRBV5-6 and TRBJ2-2; TRBD1 agrees at 7 bases. CDR3 length: 16 amino acids. V lost 4 bases and J lost 4; bases outside the gene matches: 10. Germline CDR1 SGHDT, CDR2 YYEEEE. CDR3: CASSGPGQSSTGELFF. CDR3 in DNA: TGTGCCAGCAGCGGACCGGGACAGTCGTCCACCGGGGAGCTGTTTTTT.

This chain connects TRBV10-3 to TRBJ1-3; D not resolved. The CDR3 length is 14 residues. Germline V gives CDR1 ENHRY, CDR2 SYGVKD. The ends were cut back, 0 bases at V and 0 bases at J, with 3 bases in the middle. In nucleotides, the CDR3 is TGTGCCATCAGTGAGTCTCGCTCTGGAAACACCATATATTTT. Its protein is CAISESRSGNTIYF.

This chain links TRBV7-5 with TRBJ1-3; TRBD1 is the table's D call and was not checked against the DNA. TRBV7-5 is a pseudogene. CDR3 length equals 14 residues. The CDR3 DNA is TGTGCCAGAAGCTCAGACAGCTCTGGAAACACCATATATTTT. Residues: CARSSDSSGNTIYF.

J is TRBJ2-7 and V is TRBV13; D may be TRBD2 (5 bases). V dropped 5 bases and J dropped 2 bases, with 13 bases sitting between them. This CDR3 comprises 14 residues. The germline V gene has CDR1 PRHDT and CDR2 FYEKMQ (reference sequence). The CDR3 DNA reads as TGTGCCAGCAGCCCTCGAGACTACACCTACGAGCAGTACTTC. This gives the protein CASSPRDYTYEQYF.